Sequencing of this T cell receptor (beta chain) was carried out in a study of blood T cell repertoires in COVID-19. Germline assignment: CDR1 SGHRS and CDR2 YFSETQ. The CDR3 is 16 residues long. Trimming at V came to 1 base and at J to 6 bases, leaving 8 bases not matched to a gene. Data came from immunoSEQ multiplex PCR; TCRdb stores just in-frame clones and leaves some out. The table lists under 200,000 clones, approximately 82% of them singletons. This clonotype was obtained from a woman between 55 and 75 years old with acute COVID-19. The sequencing input was PBMCs or T cells enriched from blood (not recorded which). The J gene is TRBJ2-7, the V gene TRBV5-1; TRBD2 agrees at 12 bases. For the CDR3, the DNA is TGCGCCAGCAGCTTGCCGACTAGCGGGAGAGTGAGCGAGCAGTACTTC. Its protein is CASSLPTSGRVSEQYF.